Sequencing of this T cell receptor beta chain was carried out in a study of cytomegalovirus exposure and HLA in healthy donors. 60 Vbeta and 13 Jbeta primers were used in PCR. Clones were sequenced by immunoSEQ multiplex PCR, and TCRdb holds only the in-frame ones, with some missing. The sample has fewer than 200,000 clones, 65% to 85% seen once; the top ten hold roughly 4.5%. Trimming took 4 bases from V and 1 from J; bases not matched to a gene: 2. The germline V gene has CDR1 SGHNT and CDR2 YYREEE (reference sequence). CDR3 size: 15 residues. Study results and limitations: No immune exposure information besides CMV serostatus was available. A later analysis linked a missense DCLRE1C variant to TCR beta V- and J-gene trimming. Most TCRs appeared rarely, but some public TCRs recurred in many donors.

Comments on this clone: Its specificity is unknown.

This sequence originates from a woman aged 45-59 years in good health and CMV-seropositive. Sequenced sample: PBMCs. This chain uses TRBV5-4 with TRBJ2-2; 9 bases line up with TRBD2. CDR3 sequence (DNA): TGTGCCAGCAGCCCTAGCGGGAAGAACACCGGGGAGCTGTTTTTT. It is translated as CASSPSGKNTGELFF.